The present T cell receptor beta chain was sequenced within a study of shared T cell receptors in the human thymus. Trimming took 0 bases from V and 10 from J, leaving 16 bases between them. From germline, CDR1 is LGHNA and CDR2 YSLEER. The CDR3 has 16 amino acids. This table comes from immunoSEQ multiplex PCR, and its TCRdb copy is limited to in-frame clones, with some not included. The sample consists of some 660,000 clones, over 75% of them appearing once. In its sample, this clone was seen a few times. The data were also submitted as part of a second study, on human thymus T cells. That source reports: Corrective cardiac operations yielded the resected thymus tissue.

V and J are TRBV4-3 and TRBJ1-6; no clear D. Material: thymocytes. The receptor was derived from a boy younger than two with a congenital heart defect. The CDR3: CASSQDLAERESPLHF. In DNA form, the CDR3 reads TGCGCCAGCAGCCAAGATTTAGCGGAACGGGAGTCACCCCTCCACTTT.